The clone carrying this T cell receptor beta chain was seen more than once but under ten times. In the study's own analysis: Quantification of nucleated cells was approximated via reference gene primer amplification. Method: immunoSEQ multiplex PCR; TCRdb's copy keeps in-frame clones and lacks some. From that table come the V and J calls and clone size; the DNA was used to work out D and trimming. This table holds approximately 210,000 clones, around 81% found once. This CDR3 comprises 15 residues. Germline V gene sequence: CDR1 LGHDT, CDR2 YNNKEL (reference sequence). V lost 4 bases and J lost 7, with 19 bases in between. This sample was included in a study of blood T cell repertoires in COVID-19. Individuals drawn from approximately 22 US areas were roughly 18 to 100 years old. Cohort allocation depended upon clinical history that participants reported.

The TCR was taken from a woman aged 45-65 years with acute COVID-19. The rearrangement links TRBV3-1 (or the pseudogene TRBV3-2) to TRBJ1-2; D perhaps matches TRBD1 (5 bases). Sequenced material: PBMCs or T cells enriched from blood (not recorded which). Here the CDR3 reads CASSPTLDNLGGYTF. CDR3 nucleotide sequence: TGTGCCAGCAGCCCGACTCTGGACAATCTCGGTGGCTACACCTTC.